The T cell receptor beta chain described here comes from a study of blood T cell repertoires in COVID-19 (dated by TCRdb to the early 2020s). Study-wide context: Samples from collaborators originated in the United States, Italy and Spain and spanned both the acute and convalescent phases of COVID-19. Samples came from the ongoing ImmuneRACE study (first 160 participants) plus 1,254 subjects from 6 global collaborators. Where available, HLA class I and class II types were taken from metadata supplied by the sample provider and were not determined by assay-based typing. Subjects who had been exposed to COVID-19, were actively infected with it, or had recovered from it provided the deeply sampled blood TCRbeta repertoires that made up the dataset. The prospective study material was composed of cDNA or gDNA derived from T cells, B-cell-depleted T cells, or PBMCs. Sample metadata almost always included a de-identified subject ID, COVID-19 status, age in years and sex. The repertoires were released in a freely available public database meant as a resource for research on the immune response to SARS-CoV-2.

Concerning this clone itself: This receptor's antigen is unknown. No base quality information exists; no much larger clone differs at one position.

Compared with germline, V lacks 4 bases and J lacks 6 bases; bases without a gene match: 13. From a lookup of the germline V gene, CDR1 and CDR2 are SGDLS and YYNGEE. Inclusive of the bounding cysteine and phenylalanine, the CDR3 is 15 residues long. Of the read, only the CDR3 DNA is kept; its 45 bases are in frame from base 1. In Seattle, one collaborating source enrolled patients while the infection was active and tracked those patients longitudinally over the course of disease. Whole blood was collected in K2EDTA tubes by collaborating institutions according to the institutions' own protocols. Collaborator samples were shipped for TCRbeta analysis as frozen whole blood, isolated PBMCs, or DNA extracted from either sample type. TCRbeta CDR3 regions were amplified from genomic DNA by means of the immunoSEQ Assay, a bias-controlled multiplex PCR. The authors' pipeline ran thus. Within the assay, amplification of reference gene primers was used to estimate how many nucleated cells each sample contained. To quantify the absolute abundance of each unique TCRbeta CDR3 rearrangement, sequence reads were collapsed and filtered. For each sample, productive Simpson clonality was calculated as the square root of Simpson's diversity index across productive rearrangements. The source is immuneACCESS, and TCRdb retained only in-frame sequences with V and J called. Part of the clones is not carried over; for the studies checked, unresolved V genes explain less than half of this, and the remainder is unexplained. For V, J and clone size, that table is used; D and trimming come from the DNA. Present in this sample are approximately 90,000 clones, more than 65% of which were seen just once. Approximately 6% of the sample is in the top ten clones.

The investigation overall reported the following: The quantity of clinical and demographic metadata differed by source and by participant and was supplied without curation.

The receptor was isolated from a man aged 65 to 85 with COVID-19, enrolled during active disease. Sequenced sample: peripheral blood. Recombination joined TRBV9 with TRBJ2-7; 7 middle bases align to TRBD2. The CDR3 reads CASSFASGGEGEQYF. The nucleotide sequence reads TGTGCCAGCAGCTTTGCCTCGGGGGGTGAGGGCGAGCAGTACTTC.